A single sample is the source of the 8 T cell receptor beta chains below, sequenced in a study of sequential checkpoint blockade in melanoma. The data were produced by immunoSEQ multiplex PCR, yet TCRdb's version contains in-frame clones alone and is incomplete. The profile shows about 18,000 clones, roughly 73% of them singletons. The treatment denotes: randomized to nivolumab then ipilimumab (arm A) or the reverse (arm B). Source: tumor tissue (inferred from file names), taken from a patient given nivolumab and ipilimumab in sequence. The receptors come from a human donor with melanoma.

The chain uses TRBV19 and TRBJ1-5; D gene uncertain. This CDR3 contains 13 residues. From germline, CDR1 is LNHDA and CDR2 SQIVND (reference sequence). The germline V and J ends were trimmed by 4 bases and 0 bases, with 4 bases remaining between them. In nucleotides, the CDR3 is TGTGCCAGTAGTACGAGTAGCAATCAGCCCCAGCATTTT. Translating it yields CASSTSSNQPQHF.

The rearrangement uses TRBV15 and TRBJ2-1, with D maybe TRBD2 (6 bases). This CDR3 has 14 amino acids. Per the germline V gene, CDR1 is LNHNV and CDR2 is YYDKDF (reference sequence). V lost 0 bases to trimming and J lost 8 bases, with 11 bases between them. CDR3 sequence (DNA): TGTGCCACCAGCAGAGATTCGGGACTGGATGAGCAGTTCTTC. Protein: CATSRDSGLDEQFF.

The chain has TRBV30 and TRBJ1-6; 10 bases align to TRBD1. The germline V gene encodes CDR1 GTSNPN and CDR2 SVGIG (reference sequence). Trimming took 1 base from V and 10 from J; bases not matched to a gene: 4. This CDR3 has 14 amino acids. CDR3 DNA: TGTGCCTGGAGTGGGGGACAGGGGTTCTCACCCCTCCACTTT. Its protein is CAWSGGQGFSPLHF.

This sequence joins TRBV19 and TRBJ1-2; 8 bases agree with TRBD1. From germline, CDR1 is LNHDA and CDR2 SQIVND (reference sequence). This CDR3 is 14 amino acids long. The trim removed 7 bases at V and 8 bases at J, leaving 12 bases unmatched. The CDR3 DNA reads as TGTGCCAGTAATCTATTGGACAGGGAAGGAGGCTACACCTTC. It translates to CASNLLDREGGYTF.

The chain combines TRBV28 with TRBJ2-7; 8 bases fit TRBD1. Germline V CDR1 and CDR2: MDHEN, SYDVKM. The CDR3 runs to 15 residues. Trimming took 6 bases from V and 0 from J; bases not matched to a gene: 7. In DNA, the CDR3 is TGTGCCAGCAGCGACGTCACAGGGGGCTCCTACGAGCAGTACTTC. Amino acids: CASSDVTGGSYEQYF.

This clone was counted once. CDR3 region: CASRPPDRAYEQYF. The CDR3 DNA reads TGCGCCAGCAGACCCCCGGACAGGGCTTACGAGCAGTACTTC. This chain connects TRBV10-2 to TRBJ2-7, with TRBD1 matching over 8 bases. J lost 4 bases, V lost 6 bases, and 8 bases had no gene match. Per the germline V gene, CDR1 is WSHSY and CDR2 is SAAADI. This CDR3 region has 14 residues.

V usage is TRBV15 and J usage is TRBJ2-7; the D gene is possibly TRBD1 (6 bases). The CDR3 covers 14 residues. Germline loops: CDR1 LNHNV, CDR2 YYDKDF (reference sequence). V was clipped by 3 bases and J by 6 bases, with 15 bases between them. This chain's CDR3 is CATSRALQGLEQYF. CDR3 bases: TGTGCCACCAGCAGGGCCTTACAGGGTCTCGAGCAGTACTTC.

This chain links TRBV9 with TRBJ2-1, with 12 bases lining up with TRBD2. The germline CDR1 and CDR2 sequences are SGDLS and YYNGEE. The V segment lost 0 bases and the J segment 4 bases; nucleotides outside the gene matches: 11. The CDR3 is made up of 19 amino acids. The CDR3 here is CASSVDAIRTSGTYNEQFF. CDR3 DNA: TGTGCCAGCAGCGTAGACGCTATACGGACTAGCGGGACTTACAATGAGCAGTTCTTC.